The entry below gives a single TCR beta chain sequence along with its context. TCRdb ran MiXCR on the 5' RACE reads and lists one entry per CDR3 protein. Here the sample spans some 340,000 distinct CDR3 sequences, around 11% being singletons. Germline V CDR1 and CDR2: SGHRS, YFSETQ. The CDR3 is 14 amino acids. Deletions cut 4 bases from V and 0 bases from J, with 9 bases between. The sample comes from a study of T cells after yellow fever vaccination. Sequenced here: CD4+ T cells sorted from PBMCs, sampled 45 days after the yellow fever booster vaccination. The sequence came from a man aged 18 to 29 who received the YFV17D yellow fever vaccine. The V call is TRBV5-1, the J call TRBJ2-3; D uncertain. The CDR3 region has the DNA TGCGCCAGCAGCGACGGAGAGAGCACAGATACGCAGTATTTT. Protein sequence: CASSDGESTDTQYF. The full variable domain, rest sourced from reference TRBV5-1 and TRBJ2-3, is KAGVTQTPRYLIKTRGQQVTLSCSPISGHRSVSWYQQTPGQGLQFLFEYFSETQRNKGNFPGRFSGRQFSNSRSEMNVSTLELGDSALYLCASSDGESTDTQYFGPGTRLTVL.